Reported below is one TCR beta chain. The data originate from a study of blood T cell repertoires in COVID-19. Clones were sequenced by immunoSEQ multiplex PCR, and TCRdb holds only the in-frame ones, with some missing. The table includes more than 200,000 clones, more than 75% detected once. This CDR3 comprises 13 residues. CDR1 and CDR2 (germline): WSHSY, SAAADI. V trimming: 6 bases; J trimming: 6 bases; junction bases outside the gene matches: 6. The TCR sequence derives from a man aged 45-60 years with acute or convalescent COVID-19. Sequenced: peripheral blood. V is TRBV10-2 and J is TRBJ1-1, with 8 bases that match TRBD1. The CDR3 loop reads CASRPDRDSEAFF. The CDR3, as DNA: TGCGCCAGCAGACCGGACAGGGATTCTGAAGCTTTCTTT.